This TCR beta chain was identified in a study of Ad26.COV2.S vaccination and SARS-CoV-2 variants. Study in general: Donor joined the COV1001 Ad26.COV2.S trial arm. Intramuscular Ad26.COV2.S doses were given once or twice, 56 days apart. Study-wide findings and caveats: Recipients given vaccine exceeded placebo recipients in spike-specific TCR breadth. Substantial post-vaccination breadth of spike-specific CD8+ and CD4+ T cell responses was reported.

CDR3 length: 15 residues. Germline-derived CDR1 and CDR2 are MNHEY and SVGAGI. Trimming at V came to 2 bases and at J to 3 bases, leaving 4 bases not matched to a gene. This sample's treatment: 19 received Ad26.COV2.S at low or high dose, single or two shots; five or six received placebo; per-sample allocation not given. Day 63 following the first vaccine or placebo injection was when the samples were taken. Concerning this clone: Its antigen remains unknown.

Only in-frame clones appear in the TCRdb table, and some are missing; sequencing was by immunoSEQ multiplex PCR. This sample has about 680,000 clones; around 89% occur once, and the top ten carry about 1.5%. This material consisted of peripheral blood, taken in a trial of Ad26.COV2.S vaccine versus placebo. The J gene is TRBJ2-7, the V gene TRBV6-5, with 10 bases fitting TRBD1. The TCR was taken from a person between 18 and 65 years old who received the Ad26.COV2.S COVID-19 vaccine or a placebo. This chain's CDR3 is CASSYTGQGYYEQYF. The CDR3 region has the DNA TGTGCCAGCAGTTACACGGGACAGGGGTACTACGAGCAGTACTTC.